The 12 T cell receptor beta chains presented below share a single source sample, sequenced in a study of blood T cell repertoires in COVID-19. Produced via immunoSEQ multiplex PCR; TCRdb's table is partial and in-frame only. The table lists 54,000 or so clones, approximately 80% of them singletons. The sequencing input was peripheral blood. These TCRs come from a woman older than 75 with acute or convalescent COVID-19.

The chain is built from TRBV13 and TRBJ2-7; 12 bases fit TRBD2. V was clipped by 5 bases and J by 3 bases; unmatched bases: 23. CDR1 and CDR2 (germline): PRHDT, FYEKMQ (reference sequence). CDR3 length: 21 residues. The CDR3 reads CASSQTPLSAPLTSGSYEQYF. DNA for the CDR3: TGTGCCAGCAGCCAAACCCCCCTCTCGGCCCCGCTGACTAGCGGGAGCTACGAGCAGTACTTC.

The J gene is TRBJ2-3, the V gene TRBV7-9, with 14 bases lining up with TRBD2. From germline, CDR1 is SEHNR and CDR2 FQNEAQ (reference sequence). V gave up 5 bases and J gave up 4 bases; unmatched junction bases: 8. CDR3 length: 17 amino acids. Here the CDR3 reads CASSLLQGLAGADTQYF. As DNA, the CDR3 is TGTGCCAGCAGCCTACTACAGGGACTAGCGGGGGCAGATACGCAGTATTTT. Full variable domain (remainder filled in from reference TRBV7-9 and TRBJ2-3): DTGVSQNPRHKITKRGQNVTFRCDPISEHNRLYWYRQTLGQGPEFLTYFQNEAQLEKSRLLSDRFSAERPKGSFSTLEIQRTEQGDSAMYLCASSLLQGLAGADTQYFGPGTRLTVL.

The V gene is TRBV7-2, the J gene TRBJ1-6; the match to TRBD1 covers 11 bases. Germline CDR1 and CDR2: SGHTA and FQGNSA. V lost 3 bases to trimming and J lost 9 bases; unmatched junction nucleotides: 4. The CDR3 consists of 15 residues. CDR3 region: CASSLAGTGGSPLHF. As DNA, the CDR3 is TGTGCCAGCAGCTTGGCAGGGACAGGGGGTTCACCCCTCCACTTT.

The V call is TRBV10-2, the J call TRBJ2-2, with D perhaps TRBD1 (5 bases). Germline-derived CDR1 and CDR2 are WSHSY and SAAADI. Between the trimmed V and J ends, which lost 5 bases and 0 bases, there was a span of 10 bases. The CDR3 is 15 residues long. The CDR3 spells CASSRGGTNTGELFF. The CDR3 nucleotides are TGCGCCAGCAGTAGGGGCGGAACGAACACCGGGGAGCTGTTTTTT.

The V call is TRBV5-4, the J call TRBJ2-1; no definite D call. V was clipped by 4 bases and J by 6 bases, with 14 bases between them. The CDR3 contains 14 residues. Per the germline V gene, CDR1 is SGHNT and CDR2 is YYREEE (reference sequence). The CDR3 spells CASSLQTQANEQFF. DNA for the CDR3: TGTGCCAGCAGCCTACAAACCCAGGCCAATGAGCAGTTCTTC.

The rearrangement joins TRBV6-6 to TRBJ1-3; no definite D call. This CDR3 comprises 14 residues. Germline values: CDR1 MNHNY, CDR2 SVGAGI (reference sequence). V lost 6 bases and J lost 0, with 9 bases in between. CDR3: CASSSHTSGNTIYF. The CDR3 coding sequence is TGTGCCAGCAGCTCGCACACCTCTGGAAACACCATATATTTT.

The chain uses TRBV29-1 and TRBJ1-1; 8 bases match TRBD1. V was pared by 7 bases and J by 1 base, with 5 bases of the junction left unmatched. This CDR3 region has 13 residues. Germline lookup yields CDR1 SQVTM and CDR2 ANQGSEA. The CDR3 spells CSAPQGGNTEAFF. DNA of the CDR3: TGCAGCGCTCCACAGGGGGGGAACACTGAAGCTTTCTTT.

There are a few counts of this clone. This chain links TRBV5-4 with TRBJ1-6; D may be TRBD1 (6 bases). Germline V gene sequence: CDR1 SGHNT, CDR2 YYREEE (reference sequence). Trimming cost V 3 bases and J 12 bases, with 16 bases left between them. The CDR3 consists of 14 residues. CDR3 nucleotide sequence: TGTGCCAGCAGCTCCTCTGGGGGGGCTAGACCCCTCCACTTT. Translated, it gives CASSSSGGARPLHF.

CDR3 in amino acids: CASSVDYSGLQFF. In DNA, the CDR3 is TGTGCCAGCAGCGTAGATTATAGCGGCCTTCAGTTCTTC. The rearrangement links TRBV9 to TRBJ2-1, with D tentatively TRBD2 (6 bases). Germline CDR1 and CDR2: SGDLS and YYNGEE. CDR3 length: 13 residues. V was cut by 0 bases and J by 13 bases, with 14 bases left in between.

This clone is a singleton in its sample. CDR3 DNA sequence: TGTGCCACCGGCCCACAGGGAAGGGGCACTGAAGCTTTCTTT. Its protein product is CATGPQGRGTEAFF. The chain has TRBV25-1 and TRBJ1-1; TRBD1 might be the D (6 bases). Germline V gene data show CDR1 as MGHDK and CDR2 as SYGVNS. V lost 10 bases to trimming and J lost 4 bases, with 19 bases between them. The CDR3 covers 14 residues.

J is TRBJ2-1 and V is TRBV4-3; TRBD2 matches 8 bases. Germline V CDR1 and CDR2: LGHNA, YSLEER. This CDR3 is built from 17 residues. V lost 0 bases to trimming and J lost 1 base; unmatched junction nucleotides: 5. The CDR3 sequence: CASSQDPGGWSYNEQFF. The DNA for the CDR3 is TGCGCCAGCAGCCAAGATCCGGGGGGGTGGTCCTACAATGAGCAGTTCTTC.

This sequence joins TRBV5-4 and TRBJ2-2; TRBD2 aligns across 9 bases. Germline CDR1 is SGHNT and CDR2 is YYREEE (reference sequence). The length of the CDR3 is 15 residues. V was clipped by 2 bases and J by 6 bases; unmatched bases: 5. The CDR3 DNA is TGTGCCAGCAGCTTTGCGGGGGGGTTATCCGGGGAGCTGTTTTTT. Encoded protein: CASSFAGGLSGELFF.